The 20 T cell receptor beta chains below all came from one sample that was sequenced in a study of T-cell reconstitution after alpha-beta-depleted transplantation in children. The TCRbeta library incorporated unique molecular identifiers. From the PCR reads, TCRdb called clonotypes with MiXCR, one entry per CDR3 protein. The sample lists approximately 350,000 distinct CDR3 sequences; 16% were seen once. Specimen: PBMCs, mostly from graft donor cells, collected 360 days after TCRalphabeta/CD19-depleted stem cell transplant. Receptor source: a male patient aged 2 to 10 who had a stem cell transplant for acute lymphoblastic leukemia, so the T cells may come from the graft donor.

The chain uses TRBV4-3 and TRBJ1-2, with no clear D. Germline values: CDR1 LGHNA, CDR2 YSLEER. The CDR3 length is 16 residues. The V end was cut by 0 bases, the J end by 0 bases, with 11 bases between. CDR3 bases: TGCGCCAGCAGCCAAGATCTAAGAAAAGCTAACTATGGCTACACCTTC. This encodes CASSQDLRKANYGYTF.

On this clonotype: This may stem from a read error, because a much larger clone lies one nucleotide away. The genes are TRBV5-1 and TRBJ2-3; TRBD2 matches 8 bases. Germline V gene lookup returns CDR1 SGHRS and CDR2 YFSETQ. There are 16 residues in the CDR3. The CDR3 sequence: CASSLLPGLGLDTRYF. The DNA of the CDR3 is TGCGCCAGCAGCTTGTTGCCGGGACTAGGACTAGATACGCGGTATTTT.

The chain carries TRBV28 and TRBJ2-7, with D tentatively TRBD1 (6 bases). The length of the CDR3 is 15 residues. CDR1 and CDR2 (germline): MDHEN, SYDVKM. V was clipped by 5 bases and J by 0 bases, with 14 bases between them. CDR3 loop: CASSVTGRFSYEQYF. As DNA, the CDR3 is TGTGCCAGCAGTGTCACAGGGCGCTTCTCCTACGAGCAGTACTTC.

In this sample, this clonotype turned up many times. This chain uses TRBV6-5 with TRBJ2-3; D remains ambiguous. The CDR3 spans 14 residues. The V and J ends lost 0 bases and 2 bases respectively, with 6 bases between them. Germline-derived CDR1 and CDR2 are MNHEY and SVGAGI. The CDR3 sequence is CASSYSHPTDTQYF. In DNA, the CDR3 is TGTGCCAGCAGTTACTCGCACCCCACAGATACGCAGTATTTT.

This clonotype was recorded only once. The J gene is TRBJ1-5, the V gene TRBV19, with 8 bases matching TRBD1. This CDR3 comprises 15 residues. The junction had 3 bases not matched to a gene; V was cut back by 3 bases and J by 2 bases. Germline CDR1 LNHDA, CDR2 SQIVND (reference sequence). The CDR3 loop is CASSIGQGGNQPQHF. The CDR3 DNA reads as TGTGCCAGTAGTATCGGACAGGGTGGCAATCAGCCCCAGCATTTT.

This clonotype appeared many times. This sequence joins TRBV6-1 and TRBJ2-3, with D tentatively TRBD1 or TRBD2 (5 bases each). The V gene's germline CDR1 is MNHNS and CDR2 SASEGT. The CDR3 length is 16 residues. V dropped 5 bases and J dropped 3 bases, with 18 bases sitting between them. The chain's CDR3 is CASSKDPSWGTDTQYF. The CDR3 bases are TGTGCCAGCAGTAAGGACCCCTCATGGGGGACAGATACGCAGTATTTT.

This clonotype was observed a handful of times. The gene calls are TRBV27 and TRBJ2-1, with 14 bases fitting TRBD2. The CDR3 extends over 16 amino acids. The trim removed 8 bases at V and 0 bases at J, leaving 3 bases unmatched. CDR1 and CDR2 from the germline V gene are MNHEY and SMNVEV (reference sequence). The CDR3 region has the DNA TGTGCCAGCTTGGGACTAGCGGGAGTCTCCTACAATGAGCAGTTCTTC. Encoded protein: CASLGLAGVSYNEQFF.

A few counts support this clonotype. CDR3 sequence: CASSLGRITDTQYF. CDR3 DNA sequence: TGTGCCAGCTCACTAGGACGGATCACAGATACGCAGTATTTT. V gene TRBV18 combines with J gene TRBJ2-3, with D uncertain. The V and J ends lost 4 bases and 2 bases respectively, with 10 bases between them. Germline lookup yields CDR1 KGHSH and CDR2 LQKENI. This CDR3 comprises 14 residues. Based on the CDR3 plus reference TRBV18 and TRBJ2-3, the full variable domain is NAGVMQNPRHLVRRRGQEARLRCSPMKGHSHVYWYRQLPEEGLKFMVYLQKENIIDESGMPKERFSAEFPKEGPSILRIQQVVRGDSAAYFCASSLGRITDTQYFGPGTRLTVL.

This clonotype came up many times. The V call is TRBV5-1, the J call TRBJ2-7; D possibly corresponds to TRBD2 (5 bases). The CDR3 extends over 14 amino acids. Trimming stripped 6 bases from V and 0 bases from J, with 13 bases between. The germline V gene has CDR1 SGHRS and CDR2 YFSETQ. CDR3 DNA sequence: TGCGCCAGCAATCTGGGAGAGGGCTCCTACGAGCAGTACTTC. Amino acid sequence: CASNLGEGSYEQYF. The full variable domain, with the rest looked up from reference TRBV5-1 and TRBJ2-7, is KAGVTQTPRYLIKTRGQQVTLSCSPISGHRSVSWYQQTPGQGLQFLFEYFSETQRNKGNFPGRFSGRQFSNSRSEMNVSTLELGDSALYLCASNLGEGSYEQYFGPGTRLTVT.

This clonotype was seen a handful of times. Here the CDR3 reads CASRPGILETQYF. The CDR3 DNA reads TGTGCCAGCAGGCCAGGGATCTTAGAGACCCAGTACTTC. The V and J genes are TRBV12-3 or TRBV12-4 and TRBJ2-5; the D gene is possibly TRBD1 (5 bases). The V end was cut by 6 bases, the J end by 4 bases, with 12 bases between. CDR3 size: 13 residues.

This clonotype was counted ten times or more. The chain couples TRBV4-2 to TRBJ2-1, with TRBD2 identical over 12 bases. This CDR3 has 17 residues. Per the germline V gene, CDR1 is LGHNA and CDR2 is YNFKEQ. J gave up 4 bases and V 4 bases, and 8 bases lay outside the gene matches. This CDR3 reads CASSLTSGSAMYNEQFF. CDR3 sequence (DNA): TGTGCCAGCAGCCTGACTAGCGGGAGCGCAATGTACAATGAGCAGTTCTTC.

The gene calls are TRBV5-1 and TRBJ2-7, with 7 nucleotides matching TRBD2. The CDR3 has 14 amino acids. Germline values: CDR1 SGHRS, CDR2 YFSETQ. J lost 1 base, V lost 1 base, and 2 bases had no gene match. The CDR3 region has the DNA TGCGCCAGCAGCTTGTTGGGACTATCCTACGAGCAGTACTTC. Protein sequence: CASSLLGLSYEQYF.

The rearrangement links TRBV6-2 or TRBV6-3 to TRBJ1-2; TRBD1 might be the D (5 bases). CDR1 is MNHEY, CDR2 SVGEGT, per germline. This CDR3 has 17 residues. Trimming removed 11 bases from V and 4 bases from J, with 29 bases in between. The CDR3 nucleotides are TGTGCCTCCCTTGACGGGGACCGACGAATGTATGGCTATGGCTACACCTTC. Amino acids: CASLDGDRRMYGYGYTF.

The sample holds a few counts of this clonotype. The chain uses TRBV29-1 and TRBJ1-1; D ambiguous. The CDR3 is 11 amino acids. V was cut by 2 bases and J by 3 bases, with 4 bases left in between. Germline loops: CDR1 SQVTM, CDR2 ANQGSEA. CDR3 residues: CSVELDTEAFF. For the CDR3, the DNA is TGCAGCGTTGAACTGGACACTGAAGCTTTCTTT.

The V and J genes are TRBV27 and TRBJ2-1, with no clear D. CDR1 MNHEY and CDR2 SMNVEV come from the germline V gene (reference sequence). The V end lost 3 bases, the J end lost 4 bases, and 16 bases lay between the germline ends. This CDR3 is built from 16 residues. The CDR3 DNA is TGTGCCAGCAGTTTCCCTCGTCCGACTGATTACAATGAGCAGTTCTTC. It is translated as CASSFPRPTDYNEQFF.

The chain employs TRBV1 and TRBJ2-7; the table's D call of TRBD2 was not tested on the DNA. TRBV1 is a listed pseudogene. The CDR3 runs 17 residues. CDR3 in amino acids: CTSSHWSSGRRSYEQYF. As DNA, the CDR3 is TGCACCAGCAGCCATTGGTCTAGCGGGAGGAGGTCCTACGAGCAGTACTTC.

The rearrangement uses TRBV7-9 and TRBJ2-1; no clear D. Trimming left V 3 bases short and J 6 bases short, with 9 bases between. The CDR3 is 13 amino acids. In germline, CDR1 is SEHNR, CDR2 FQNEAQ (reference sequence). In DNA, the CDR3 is TGTGCCAGCAGCTTCCTAGTGCGCAATGAGCAGTTCTTC. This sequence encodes CASSFLVRNEQFF.

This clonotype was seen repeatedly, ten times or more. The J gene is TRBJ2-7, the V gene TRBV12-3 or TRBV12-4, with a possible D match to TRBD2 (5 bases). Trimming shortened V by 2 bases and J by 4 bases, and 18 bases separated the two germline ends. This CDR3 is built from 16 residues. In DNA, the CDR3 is TGTGCCAGCAGTTTACTTCTGCGGGTCGAAATTTACGAGCAGTACTTC. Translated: CASSLLLRVEIYEQYF.

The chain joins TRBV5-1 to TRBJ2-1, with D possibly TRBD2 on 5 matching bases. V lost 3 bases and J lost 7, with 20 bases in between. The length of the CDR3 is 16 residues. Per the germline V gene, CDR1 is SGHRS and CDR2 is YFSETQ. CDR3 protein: CASSSARTPFPNEQFF. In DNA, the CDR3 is TGCGCCAGCAGCTCCGCCAGGACTCCCTTTCCAAATGAGCAGTTCTTC. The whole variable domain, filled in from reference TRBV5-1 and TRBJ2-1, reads KAGVTQTPRYLIKTRGQQVTLSCSPISGHRSVSWYQQTPGQGLQFLFEYFSETQRNKGNFPGRFSGRQFSNSRSEMNVSTLELGDSALYLCASSSARTPFPNEQFFGPGTRLTVL.

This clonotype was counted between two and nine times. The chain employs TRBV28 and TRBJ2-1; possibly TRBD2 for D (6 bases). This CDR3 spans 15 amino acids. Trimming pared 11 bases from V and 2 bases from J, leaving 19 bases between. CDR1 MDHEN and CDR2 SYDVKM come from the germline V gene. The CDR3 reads CASLPASETYNEQFF. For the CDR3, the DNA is TGTGCCTCACTTCCAGCTAGCGAGACCTACAATGAGCAGTTCTTC.